This T cell receptor beta chain was sequenced during a study of blood T cell repertoires in COVID-19. As for the study in general: The samples span acute and convalescent COVID-19 from the United States, Italy and Spain.

Assay used: immunoSEQ multiplex PCR; TCRdb lists only in-frame clones, some missing. The data show hundreds of thousands of clones, with under 90% seen just once and about 2.3% held by the top ten. The CDR3 sequence is 15 residues long. V was clipped by 5 bases and J by 3 bases; unmatched bases: 6. Germline V gene sequence: CDR1 SGHNT, CDR2 YENEEA. Sequencing used peripheral blood. This chain connects TRBV11-3 to TRBJ2-3; 9 bases fit TRBD1. The source is a woman in her thirties or forties with active or convalescent COVID-19. CDR3 loop: CASSTRQGETDTQYF. The CDR3 region has the DNA TGTGCCAGCAGCACCCGACAGGGGGAGACAGATACGCAGTATTTT.